One and the same sample provided the 18 T cell receptor beta chains below, sequenced in a study of T cells after yellow fever vaccination. TCRdb reprocessed the 5' RACE reads via MiXCR and lists one record per CDR3 protein. The table records 150,000 to 200,000 distinct CDR3 sequences, approximately 9.9% of them present only once. Here the sequenced sample was CD8+ T cells sorted from PBMCs, taken 45 days after the yellow fever booster vaccination. These TCRs come from a man younger than 35 who received the YFV17D yellow fever vaccine.

In its sample, this clonotype was seen many times. As DNA, the CDR3 is TGCGCCAGCAGCTTGGGAAGAATCAGCACAGATACGCAGTATTTT. As protein: CASSLGRISTDTQYF. The V gene is TRBV5-1, the J gene TRBJ2-3, with no clear D. Trimming removed 0 bases from V and 0 bases from J, with 8 bases in between. The germline V gene has CDR1 SGHRS and CDR2 YFSETQ. The CDR3 extends over 15 amino acids. Filled out from reference TRBV5-1 and TRBJ2-3, the complete variable domain reads KAGVTQTPRYLIKTRGQQVTLSCSPISGHRSVSWYQQTPGQGLQFLFEYFSETQRNKGNFPGRFSGRQFSNSRSEMNVSTLELGDSALYLCASSLGRISTDTQYFGPGTRLTVL.

This clonotype turned up a few times. This chain links TRBV5-4 with TRBJ2-5; no clear D gene. CDR3 size: 13 residues. Germline CDR1 SGHNT, CDR2 YYREEE (reference sequence). Between the trimmed V and J ends, which lost 4 bases and 0 bases, there was a span of 7 bases. CDR3 in DNA: TGTGCCAGCAGCCCAGCGTACCAAGAGACCCAGTACTTC. Translated, it gives CASSPAYQETQYF.

This clonotype was counted only a few times. The J gene is TRBJ2-7, the V gene TRBV10-3; 7 bases agree with TRBD2. CDR1 and CDR2 (germline): ENHRY, SYGVKD. The trim removed 10 bases at V and 2 bases at J, leaving 8 bases unmatched. The CDR3 is made up of 13 amino acids. CDR3 residues: CATSGGETYEQYF. As DNA, the CDR3 is TGTGCCACCTCGGGGGGAGAAACCTACGAGCAGTACTTC.

This clonotype was counted ten times or more. The chain joins TRBV3-1 to TRBJ2-2; maybe TRBD1 (6 bases). The CDR3 runs to 18 residues. V was shortened by 1 base and J by 1 base, with 16 bases between the two germline ends. Germline V gene sequence: CDR1 LGHDT, CDR2 YNNKEL (reference sequence). This CDR3 reads CASSQVGLGAQNTGELFF. CDR3 DNA: TGTGCCAGCAGCCAAGTTGGACTGGGGGCCCAGAACACCGGGGAGCTGTTTTTT. Filled out from reference TRBV3-1 and TRBJ2-2, the complete variable domain reads DTAVSQTPKYLVTQMGNDKSIKCEQNLGHDTMYWYKQDSKKFLKIMFSYNNKELIINETVPNRFSPKSPDKAHLNLHINSLELGDSAVYFCASSQVGLGAQNTGELFFGEGSRLTVL.

In its sample, this clonotype was seen a few times. The V call is TRBV6-5, the J call TRBJ2-6, with a possible D match to TRBD1 (5 bases). Trimming pared 6 bases from V and 3 bases from J, leaving 12 bases between. Germline CDR1 reads MNHEY; CDR2 reads SVGAGI. The CDR3 totals 15 residues. Written as DNA, the CDR3 is TGTGCCAGCAGGGCCCAGGGAAATGGGGCCAACGTCCTGACTTTC. Amino acids: CASRAQGNGANVLTF.

The DNA for the CDR3 is TGCGCCAGCAGCCCAGTAGGTGGCGAGCAGTACTTC. Translating it yields CASSPVGGEQYF. This sequence joins TRBV4-1 and TRBJ2-7; unclear D gene. The CDR3 is 12 residues long. The V and J ends lost 4 bases and 6 bases respectively, with 10 bases between them. CDR1 is MGHRA and CDR2 is YSYEKL in the germline V gene.

This sequence joins TRBV7-2 and TRBJ1-6, with D possibly matching TRBD1 (5 bases). Germline V gives CDR1 SGHTA, CDR2 FQGNSA. V dropped 9 bases and J dropped 7 bases, with 16 bases sitting between them. This CDR3 has 14 residues. CDR3 coding DNA: TGTGCCAGTACATACGGGGGGGGAAATTCACCCCTCCACTTT. Its protein product is CASTYGGGNSPLHF.

A few counts support this clonotype. The CDR3, as DNA: TGTGCCAGCTCAGTCACGCCTGGGGCACCAACTAATGAAAAACTGTTTTTT. Encoded protein: CASSVTPGAPTNEKLFF. This rearrangement joins TRBV18 to TRBJ1-4; TRBD1 is a possible D gene (5 bases). The CDR3 is 17 residues long. Trimming stripped 5 bases from V and 0 bases from J, with 16 bases between. The germline CDR1 and CDR2 sequences are KGHSH and LQKENI.

Many counts were recorded for this clonotype. The CDR3 nucleotides read TGCGCCAGCAGCCAAGATTGGCCAACCACTCGCTATGGCTACACCTTC. It translates to CASSQDWPTTRYGYTF. V and J are TRBV4-3 and TRBJ1-2, with no clear D. V gave up 0 bases and J gave up 4 bases, with 15 bases separating them. This CDR3 contains 16 residues. The V gene's germline CDR1 is LGHNA and CDR2 YSLEER.

The sample holds many counts of this clonotype. J is TRBJ1-1 and V is TRBV7-2; no definite D call. The CDR3 has 15 residues. The germline V and J ends were trimmed by 1 base and 0 bases, with 9 bases remaining between them. Germline V gene lookup returns CDR1 SGHTA and CDR2 FQGNSA. CDR3 amino acids: CASSLVPRMNTEAFF. The CDR3 nucleotides read TGTGCCAGCAGCTTAGTCCCCCGAATGAACACTGAAGCTTTCTTT. Variable domain in full (rest from reference TRBV7-2 and TRBJ1-1): GAGVSQSPSNKVTEKGKDVELRCDPISGHTALYWYRQSLGQGLEFLIYFQGNSAPDKSGLPSDRFSAERTGGSVSTLTIQRTQQEDSAVYLCASSLVPRMNTEAFFGQGTRLTVV.

Comment on this clonotype: The junction and the germline gene differ at one end; a read error may be behind it. The rearrangement uses TRBV28 and TRBJ1-4; D unclear. CDR1 MDHEN and CDR2 SYDVKM come from the germline V gene. The CDR3 has 14 residues. CDR3 region: CACSFRRRNEKLFF. The DNA for the CDR3 is TGTGCCTGCAGTTTTCGACGGAGGAATGAAAAACTGTTTTTT.

This chain uses TRBV29-1 with TRBJ2-1; D uncertain. This CDR3 region has 12 residues. V lost 0 bases to trimming and J lost 10 bases, with 10 bases between them. Germline values: CDR1 SQVTM, CDR2 ANQGSEA. The CDR3 spells CSVEDGQLEQFF. The CDR3 coding sequence is TGCAGCGTTGAAGATGGTCAGTTGGAGCAGTTCTTC.

The J gene is TRBJ1-1, the V gene TRBV16; a possible D gene is TRBD1 (5 bases). V was trimmed by 4 bases and J by 0 bases, leaving 15 bases between them. Germline-derived CDR1 and CDR2 are KGHSY and FQNENV. CDR3 length: 16 residues. This CDR3 is CASSRGGKAMNTEAFF. The DNA of the CDR3 is TGTGCCAGCAGCCGTGGGGGAAAGGCCATGAACACTGAAGCTTTCTTT.

This chain connects TRBV5-4 to TRBJ2-7; D not certain. V was shortened by 2 bases and J by 5 bases, with 14 bases between the two germline ends. Germline CDR1 and CDR2: SGHNT and YYREEE (reference sequence). The CDR3 totals 14 residues. The CDR3 loop reads CASSFASRAHEQYF. CDR3 DNA: TGTGCCAGCAGCTTCGCCTCCCGGGCCCACGAGCAGTACTTC.

V usage is TRBV19 and J usage is TRBJ2-3; no clear D. The CDR3 loop spans 14 amino acids. Looked up from germline, CDR1 is LNHDA and CDR2 is SQIVND (reference sequence). V lost 3 bases and J lost 2, with 9 bases in between. The CDR3 DNA reads as TGTGCCAGTAGTATCGGGCTACTCACAGATACGCAGTATTTT. Translated, it gives CASSIGLLTDTQYF.

This clonotype was seen at least ten times. This chain links TRBV10-3 with TRBJ1-1; TRBD1 is a possible D gene (6 bases). Trimming stripped 0 bases from V and 4 bases from J, with 15 bases between. From germline, CDR1 is ENHRY and CDR2 SYGVKD. The CDR3 totals 16 residues. CDR3: CAISESDSRGGTEAFF. For the CDR3, the DNA is TGTGCCATCAGTGAGTCGGACTCCCGAGGGGGCACTGAAGCTTTCTTT.

This rearrangement joins TRBV20-1 to TRBJ2-5; D is possibly TRBD1 or TRBD2 (6 bases each). CDR3 size: 16 residues. The V end lost 0 bases, the J end lost 0 bases, and 14 bases lay between the germline ends. Germline V gene sequence: CDR1 DFQATT, CDR2 SNEGSKA (reference sequence). As DNA, the CDR3 is TGCAGTGCTAGAGATCTGGGGGGCGGAGACCAAGAGACCCAGTACTTC. It translates to CSARDLGGGDQETQYF.

This clonotype appeared a few times. This chain uses TRBV11-3 with TRBJ1-1; 8 nucleotides match TRBD1. The CDR3 totals 13 residues. Germline V CDR1 and CDR2: SGHNT, YENEEA. Germline trimming cut 5 bases from V and 5 bases from J; bases unmatched to any gene: 4. DNA for the CDR3: TGTGCCAGCAGCGGCCGGACAGGGACTGAAGCTTTCTTT. Its translation: CASSGRTGTEAFF.